These 21 T cell receptor beta chains originate from one sample sequenced in a study of blood T cell repertoires in COVID-19. The table came from immunoSEQ multiplex PCR; TCRdb's copy has only in-frame clones and leaves some out. The sample has about 300,000 clones, approximately 84% seen once. Material: peripheral blood. These receptors were collected from a human donor with COVID-19, enrolled during active disease. The donor label of this sample is uncertain.

A note on this clone: Other DNA sequences in the sample encode the same CDR3. The V and J genes are TRBV6-5 and TRBJ2-7, with TRBD2 matching 12 bases. J gave up 4 bases and V 0 bases, and 1 base lay outside the gene matches. The CDR3 extends over 15 amino acids. CDR1 and CDR2 from the germline V gene are MNHEY and SVGAGI. Here the CDR3 reads CASSYSTSGSYEQYF. Written as DNA, the CDR3 is TGTGCCAGCAGTTACTCGACTAGCGGGAGTTACGAGCAGTACTTC.

This clone appeared once. The chain joins TRBV29-1 to TRBJ1-1; D is ambiguous. The CDR3 totals 17 residues. V shed 2 bases and J shed 0 bases, with 19 bases lying between them. Germline loops: CDR1 SQVTM, CDR2 ANQGSEA. The CDR3 nucleotides are TGCAGCGTTGAATTTAGGTATGGAGAAGAGATGAACACTGAAGCTTTCTTT. This gives the protein CSVEFRYGEEMNTEAFF.

This chain joins TRBV2 and TRBJ1-4; 8 bases are a match to TRBD1. The V segment lost 6 bases and the J segment 7 bases; nucleotides outside the gene matches: 7. Germline V CDR1 and CDR2: SNHLY, FYNNEI. The CDR3 runs 14 residues. CDR3 DNA sequence: TGTGCCAGCAGCTTCAGGGGGCTTGGTGAAAAACTGTTTTTT. It yields the protein CASSFRGLGEKLFF. Together with reference TRBV2 and TRBJ1-4, the CDR3 gives the full variable domain: EPEVTQTPSHQVTQMGQEVILRCVPISNHLYFYWYRQILGQKVEFLVSFYNNEISEKSEIFDDQFSVERPDGSNFTLKIRSTKLEDSAMYFCASSFRGLGEKLFFGSGTQLSVL.

The gene calls are TRBV29-1 and TRBJ2-2; the match to TRBD2 covers 8 bases. CDR1 and CDR2 from the germline V gene are SQVTM and ANQGSEA. The CDR3 spans 16 residues. With V trimmed by 0 bases and J by 7 bases, 10 bases remained unmatched. CDR3: CSVEDRKRGSVGELFF. The CDR3, as DNA: TGCAGCGTTGAAGACCGAAAGCGGGGGTCGGTCGGGGAGCTGTTTTTT.

This sequence joins TRBV4-3 and TRBJ2-1, with 11 bases lining up with TRBD2. CDR3 size: 18 residues. The junction had 8 bases not matched to a gene; V was cut back by 0 bases and J by 4 bases. CDR1 is LGHNA, CDR2 YSLEER, per germline. CDR3 sequence (DNA): TGCGCCAGCAGCCAAGATCTAGCGGGAGGTGGGGTGTACAATGAGCAGTTCTTC. Translation gives CASSQDLAGGGVYNEQFF.

This sequence joins TRBV19 and TRBJ2-7; 7 positions agree with TRBD1. The CDR3 extends over 14 amino acids. The germline CDR1 and CDR2 sequences are LNHDA and SQIVND (reference sequence). Trimming removed 7 bases from V and 2 bases from J; junction bases left unmatched: 8. The CDR3 DNA reads as TGTGCCAGTAAACTTAGACAGGGTCCCTACGAGCAGTACTTC. This encodes CASKLRQGPYEQYF. Full variable domain (missing parts from reference TRBV19 and TRBJ2-7): DGGITQSPKYLFRKEGQNVTLSCEQNLNHDAMYWYRQDPGQGLRLIYYSQIVNDFQKGDIAEGYSVSREKKESFPLTVTSAQKNPTAFYLCASKLRQGPYEQYFGPGTRLTVT.

This chain links TRBV4-3 with TRBJ2-7; 13 positions match TRBD2. CDR1 is LGHNA and CDR2 is YSLEER in the germline V gene. This CDR3 comprises 16 residues. J gave up 2 bases and V 5 bases, and 6 bases lay outside the gene matches. The CDR3 DNA reads TGCGCCAGCAGCTACTCCGGGACTAGCGGGACCTACGAGCAGTACTTC. Amino acid sequence: CASSYSGTSGTYEQYF.

The CDR3 sequence: CSVESRGQVGTYEQYF. The CDR3 nucleotides are TGCAGCGTTGAGTCGCGGGGACAGGTGGGGACCTACGAGCAGTACTTC. J is TRBJ2-7 and V is TRBV29-1; 8 bases map to TRBD1. Germline loops: CDR1 SQVTM, CDR2 ANQGSEA. CDR3 length equals 16 residues. Unmatched junction bases numbered 12, after V lost 3 bases and J lost 2 bases.

The chain links TRBV9 to TRBJ2-3; 8 bases line up with TRBD2. V shed 1 base and J 1 base; nucleotides not matched to a gene: 5. There are 16 residues in the CDR3. CDR1 and CDR2 from the germline V gene are SGDLS and YYNGEE. This chain's CDR3 is CASSVSETSGTDTQYF. The CDR3 DNA sequence: TGTGCCAGCAGCGTATCCGAGACTAGCGGCACAGATACGCAGTATTTT. Full variable domain (missing parts from reference TRBV9 and TRBJ2-3): DSGVTQTPKHLITATGQRVTLRCSPRSGDLSVYWYQQSLDQGLQFLIQYYNGEERAKGNILERFSAQQFPDLHSELNLSSLELGDSALYFCASSVSETSGTDTQYFGPGTRLTVL.

This chain links TRBV5-5 with TRBJ1-5; D may be TRBD1 (6 bases). The CDR3 runs 14 residues. Germline V gene sequence: CDR1 SGHKS, CDR2 YYEKEE (reference sequence). Trimming took off 4 bases at V and 5 bases at J, with 13 bases between the two ends. CDR3 bases: TGTGCCAGCAGCCCTAGGACAGACTATCAGCCCCAGCATTTT. Amino acids: CASSPRTDYQPQHF.

This chain connects TRBV28 to TRBJ1-1; TRBD1 is a possible D gene (6 bases). The V end was cut by 4 bases, the J end by 10 bases, with 22 bases between. Per the germline V gene, CDR1 is MDHEN and CDR2 is SYDVKM. The CDR3 consists of 15 residues. The DNA of the CDR3 is TGTGCCAGCAGTTCCCCCGGGGGGGGCCAGAAGGGAGCTTTCTTT. As protein: CASSSPGGGQKGAFF.

This clone was seen only a few times. The J gene is TRBJ1-1, the V gene TRBV11-3; 7 positions agree with TRBD1. This CDR3 spans 14 amino acids. Germline V gene data show CDR1 as SGHNT and CDR2 as YENEEA. V was clipped by 3 bases and J by 0 bases; unmatched bases: 1. Here the CDR3 reads CASSLTGLNTEAFF. The CDR3 DNA reads as TGTGCCAGCAGCTTGACAGGGTTGAACACTGAAGCTTTCTTT.

This chain uses TRBV9 with TRBJ2-7; 8 positions match TRBD1. The V and J ends lost 3 bases and 0 bases, in that order; junction bases with no gene match: 5. CDR3 length: 15 amino acids. Germline assignment: CDR1 SGDLS and CDR2 YYNGEE. The DNA of the CDR3 is TGTGCCAGCAGCGCCCGGGACAGGTTCTCCTACGAGCAGTACTTC. The encoded protein is CASSARDRFSYEQYF.

This rearrangement joins TRBV10-2 to TRBJ2-2; TRBD2 aligns across 8 bases. Germline V CDR1 and CDR2: WSHSY, SAAADI. The junction had 1 base not matched to a gene; V was cut back by 7 bases and J by 3 bases. The CDR3 length is 13 residues. CDR3 DNA: TGCGCCAGCAAAGCGGGAGACACCGGGGAGCTGTTTTTT. This encodes CASKAGDTGELFF.

The chain couples TRBV19 to TRBJ1-1, with 7 bases fitting TRBD1. CDR1 is LNHDA and CDR2 is SQIVND in the germline V gene (reference sequence). The CDR3 is made up of 14 amino acids. Germline trimming cut 1 base from V and 6 bases from J; bases unmatched to any gene: 5. The CDR3 here is CASSIGDREPEAFF. CDR3 nucleotides: TGTGCCAGTAGTATAGGCGACAGGGAGCCTGAAGCTTTCTTT.

The gene calls are TRBV6-5 and TRBJ1-1; D gene uncertain. This CDR3 region has 13 residues. Trimming shortened V by 10 bases and J by 7 bases, and 19 bases separated the two germline ends. Germline V gives CDR1 MNHEY, CDR2 SVGAGI. The CDR3 nucleotides are TGTGCCACCGAAAGGGAGGCGCTGGGTGAAGCTTTCTTT. The encoded protein is CATEREALGEAFF.

The CDR3 region is CASSLGADQPQHF. CDR3 DNA: TGTGCCAGCAGCTTAGGTGCAGATCAGCCCCAGCATTTT. The chain carries TRBV7-9 and TRBJ1-5; D is undetermined. This CDR3 is 13 amino acids long. V was cut by 1 base and J by 5 bases, with 6 bases left in between. The germline V gene has CDR1 SEHNR and CDR2 FQNEAQ (reference sequence). Complete variable domain (other parts from reference TRBV7-9 and TRBJ1-5): DTGVSQNPRHKITKRGQNVTFRCDPISEHNRLYWYRQTLGQGPEFLTYFQNEAQLEKSRLLSDRFSAERPKGSFSTLEIQRTEQGDSAMYLCASSLGADQPQHFGDGTRLSIL.

The chain combines TRBV19 with TRBJ2-2; no clear D. The CDR3 is 12 amino acids. Germline CDR1 is LNHDA and CDR2 is SQIVND (reference sequence). The V end was cut by 7 bases, the J end by 1 base, with 4 bases between. The CDR3 DNA follows: TGTGCCAGTATCCAGAACACCGGGGAGCTGTTTTTT. Translated, it gives CASIQNTGELFF.

This clone was seen a few times. The chain combines TRBV14 with TRBJ2-2; D is perhaps TRBD2 (6 bases). The V end was cut by 6 bases, the J end by 6 bases, with 14 bases between. Germline CDR1 SGHDN, CDR2 FVKESK. This CDR3 has 14 amino acids. CDR3 in amino acids: CASRPRGGAGELFF. CDR3 nucleotides: TGTGCCAGCAGGCCGCGAGGAGGGGCCGGGGAGCTGTTTTTT.

For the CDR3, the DNA is TGTGCCAGTAGTAGGAGTGCCGAGACCCAGTACTTC. Protein product: CASSRSAETQYF. The J gene is TRBJ2-5, the V gene TRBV19; no definite D call. V dropped 4 bases and J dropped 5 bases, with 8 bases sitting between them. This CDR3 spans 12 amino acids. Germline V CDR1 and CDR2: LNHDA, SQIVND (reference sequence).

The CDR3 DNA follows: TGTGCCAGCAGCCCCCTGAGAGGCTACAATGAGCAGTTCTTC. Translation: CASSPLRGYNEQFF. The chain recombines TRBV7-2 with TRBJ2-1, with unresolved D. This CDR3 has 14 residues. V dropped 5 bases and J dropped 3 bases, with 11 bases sitting between them. From germline, CDR1 is SGHTA and CDR2 FQGNSA.